This passage covers 14 T cell receptor beta chains from one sample sequenced in a study of a mutant IDH1 vaccine in newly diagnosed glioma. Time point defined: week 5, during vaccination. Topical imiquimod accompanied each vaccine dose, which consisted of 300 ug of mutant IDH1 20-mer peptide. Assay: immunoSEQ multiplex PCR; the TCRdb copy retains only in-frame clones and omits some. The sample includes over 35,000 clones, roughly 90% of them seen just once. Antigen specificity for these receptors is unknown. The input for sequencing was PBMCs, taken from a glioma patient whose treatment included an IDH1 peptide vaccine. These receptors all come from a man aged 50-59 years with glioma.

A word on this clone: Sequence at one end of the junction differs from germline and may be a read error. J is TRBJ1-1 and V is TRBV2, with 7 bases that match TRBD1. Germline V gene lookup returns CDR1 SNHLY and CDR2 FYNNEI. This CDR3 spans 13 amino acids. The CDR3 DNA follows: TGTGTCAGCAGGGGCAGGGGGGGCACTGAAGCTTTCTTT. This codes for CVSRGRGGTEAFF.

The rearrangement links TRBV11-2 to TRBJ2-2, with 7 bases identical to TRBD1. The CDR3 consists of 13 residues. V was pared by 5 bases and J by 5 bases, with 2 bases of the junction left unmatched. Germline V gene data show CDR1 as SGHAT and CDR2 as FQNNGV. The CDR3 DNA reads TGTGCCAGCAGCACACAGGGGACCGGGGAGCTGTTTTTT. Translating it yields CASSTQGTGELFF.

The V gene is TRBV5-1, the J gene TRBJ2-2; possibly TRBD1 for D (5 bases). The length of the CDR3 is 15 residues. Germline loops: CDR1 SGHRS, CDR2 YFSETQ. Between the trimmed V and J ends, which lost 5 bases and 2 bases, there was a span of 13 bases. The CDR3 here is CASRIDSFNTGELFF. CDR3 sequence (DNA): TGCGCCAGCAGAATCGACAGCTTCAACACCGGGGAGCTGTTTTTT.

This sequence joins TRBV9 and TRBJ2-1, with D possibly matching TRBD2 (5 bases). The CDR3 sequence is 14 residues long. V lost 0 bases to trimming and J lost 8 bases, with 12 bases between them. Germline loops: CDR1 SGDLS, CDR2 YYNGEE. The CDR3 DNA sequence: TGTGCCAGCAGCGTAGATAGCGCCGAGGATGAGCAGTTCTTC. It yields the protein CASSVDSAEDEQFF. Full variable domain (remainder filled in from reference TRBV9 and TRBJ2-1): DSGVTQTPKHLITATGQRVTLRCSPRSGDLSVYWYQQSLDQGLQFLIQYYNGEERAKGNILERFSAQQFPDLHSELNLSSLELGDSALYFCASSVDSAEDEQFFGPGTRLTVL.

By share, this clone ranks as medium-sized. The chain recombines TRBV7-9 with TRBJ2-1; 9 nucleotides agree with TRBD1. The J segment lost 9 bases and the V segment lost 5 bases, leaving 8 bases of the junction unmatched. From germline, CDR1 is SEHNR and CDR2 FQNEAQ (reference sequence). The CDR3 consists of 14 residues. The CDR3 reads CASSLWDRVGEQFF. DNA for the CDR3: TGTGCCAGCAGCCTATGGGACAGGGTGGGTGAGCAGTTCTTC.

The chain carries TRBV29-1 and TRBJ1-5; a possible D gene is TRBD1 (5 bases). Trimming took 5 bases from V and 2 from J, leaving 13 bases between them. The germline CDR1 and CDR2 sequences are SQVTM and ANQGSEA. This CDR3 has 14 residues. The CDR3 spells CSVSGANGNQPQHF. In nucleotides, the CDR3 is TGCAGCGTTTCCGGGGCAAACGGCAATCAGCCCCAGCATTTT.

The V gene is TRBV4-1, the J gene TRBJ1-2, with D possibly TRBD1 on 5 matching bases. This CDR3 spans 18 amino acids. V lost 4 bases to trimming and J lost 4 bases, with 25 bases between them. Germline V gene data show CDR1 as MGHRA and CDR2 as YSYEKL. For the CDR3, the DNA is TGCGCCAGCAGCCCCCCTCAGGGAATAGTTTTAAGCAGCTATGGCTACACCTTC. Amino acid sequence: CASSPPQGIVLSSYGYTF.

The chain employs TRBV19 and TRBJ2-7; either TRBD1 or TRBD2 may supply D (5 bases each). Germline V gene lookup returns CDR1 LNHDA and CDR2 SQIVND (reference sequence). The CDR3 is made up of 17 amino acids. The V end was cut by 3 bases, the J end by 0 bases, with 18 bases between. CDR3 in amino acids: CASSIDLARDGSYEQYF. In DNA, the CDR3 is TGTGCCAGTAGTATCGATTTGGCCAGGGACGGCTCCTACGAGCAGTACTTC.

V and J are TRBV7-6 and TRBJ2-5; D is undetermined. V was shortened by 5 bases and J by 5 bases, with 9 bases between the two germline ends. The CDR3 loop spans 12 amino acids. Germline loops: CDR1 SGHVS, CDR2 FNYEAQ. The CDR3 DNA sequence: TGTGCCAGCAGCCCCCTGGCGGAGACCCAGTACTTC. Translating it yields CASSPLAETQYF.

J is TRBJ2-7 and V is TRBV6-5; D is uncertain. Germline CDR1 and CDR2: MNHEY and SVGAGI. This CDR3 contains 11 residues. Trimming removed 8 bases at V and 5 bases at J, with 10 bases between. CDR3 sequence reads: CASGPSDEQYF. The CDR3 DNA follows: TGTGCCAGCGGACCATCAGACGAGCAGTACTTC.

The V and J genes are TRBV19 and TRBJ1-3; tentatively, D is TRBD1 (6 bases). The CDR3 is made up of 15 amino acids. Per germline, CDR1 LNHDA and CDR2 SQIVND (reference sequence). V dropped 6 bases and J dropped 2 bases, with 14 bases sitting between them. The CDR3 nucleotides read TGTGCCAGTAGGATTACAGGGTTTCCTGGAAACACCATATATTTT. It codes for CASRITGFPGNTIYF.

With respect to this clone: The junction does not match germline at one end; this may be a read error. The chain links TRBV4-2 to TRBJ2-2, with D perhaps matching TRBD2 (5 bases). This CDR3 is built from 15 residues. CDR1 is LGHNA and CDR2 is YNFKEQ in the germline V gene. The CDR3 loop is CASSQAVANTGELFF. The CDR3, as DNA: TGTGCCAGCAGTCAAGCGGTCGCGAACACCGGGGAGCTGTTTTTT.

In this sample, this clone turned up a few times. The rearrangement links TRBV15 to TRBJ2-3, with D tentatively TRBD2 (6 bases). V dropped 1 base and J dropped 4 bases, with 12 bases sitting between them. The CDR3 runs to 15 residues. CDR1 and CDR2 (germline): LNHNV, YYDKDF (reference sequence). The CDR3 sequence: CATSRAGDLADTQYF. The CDR3 nucleotides read TGTGCCACCAGCAGAGCGGGGGATTTAGCAGATACGCAGTATTTT.

J is TRBJ1-6 and V is TRBV25-1, with 7 bases that match TRBD1. Trimming cost V 7 bases and J 10 bases; bases outside gene matches: 7. CDR1 MGHDK and CDR2 SYGVNS come from the germline V gene. The CDR3 extends over 13 amino acids. The CDR3 protein is CASIDRVGSPLHF. The CDR3, as DNA: TGTGCCAGCATAGACAGGGTCGGATCACCCCTCCACTTT.